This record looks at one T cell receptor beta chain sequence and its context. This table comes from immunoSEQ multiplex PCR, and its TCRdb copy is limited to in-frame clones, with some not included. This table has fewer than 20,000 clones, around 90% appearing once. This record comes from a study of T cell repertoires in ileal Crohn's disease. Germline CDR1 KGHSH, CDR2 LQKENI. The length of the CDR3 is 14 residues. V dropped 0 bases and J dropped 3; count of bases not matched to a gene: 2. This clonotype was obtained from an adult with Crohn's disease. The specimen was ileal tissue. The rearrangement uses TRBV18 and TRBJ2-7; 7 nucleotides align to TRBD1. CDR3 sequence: CASSPPGQRYEQYF. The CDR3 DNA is TGTGCCAGCTCACCACCGGGACAGCGCTACGAGCAGTACTTC.